This TCR beta chain was captured by sequencing in a study of shared clonotypes between healthy human individuals. The CDR3 has 16 amino acids. V trimming: 3 bases; J trimming: 5 bases; junction bases outside the gene matches: 8. The germline V gene encodes CDR1 SNHLY and CDR2 FYNNEI. Here immunoSEQ multiplex PCR was the method, and the copy in TCRdb shows in-frame clones only, minus some. In the table there are about 2 million clones, approximately 95% of which are singletons. Naive CD8 cells lacked CD45RO, underwent positive selection for CCR7 and left out terminally differentiated effector memory CD45RA+ cells.

The chain is built from TRBV2 and TRBJ2-1; 9 nucleotides line up with TRBD2. This receptor was identified in a man aged 18 to 30 in good health. Sequencing was performed on naive CD8+ T cells sorted from blood. Written as DNA, the CDR3 is TGTGCCAGCAGTGACATCGCAGCGGGGGGCCACAATGAGCAGTTCTTC. This translates into CASSDIAAGGHNEQFF.